This TCR beta chain was documented in a study of T cells in Graves' hyperthyroidism and ophthalmopathy. J lost 5 bases, V lost 3 bases, and 6 bases had no gene match. This CDR3 spans 15 amino acids. Germline V gene lookup returns CDR1 KGHDR and CDR2 SFDVKD. Amplified regions were TCR beta CDR3 sequences from RNA transcripts. The HTBI primer set was used in a first-round RT-PCR of the TCR CDR3. TCRdb independently ran MiXCR on the multiplex PCR reads; one entry per CDR3 protein. The data contain some 370,000 distinct CDR3 sequences, about a sixth of them singletons. This clonotype was seen at least ten times.

This chain joins TRBV24-1 and TRBJ1-5, with 7 bases matching TRBD1. Sequencing used blood. This TCR was recovered from a woman aged 30 to 39 with Graves' hyperthyroidism that later progressed to Graves' ophthalmopathy. The CDR3: CATSDGQAPDQPQHF. The CDR3 nucleotides are TGTGCCACCAGTGATGGACAGGCCCCCGATCAGCCCCAGCATTTT.